What follows describes a single TCR beta chain. Its antigen is still unknown. This sample was included in a study of cytomegalovirus exposure and HLA in healthy donors. Study results and limitations: Another analysis was done later, and it associated 15,000 or so TCR beta sequences with HLA alleles at 0.05 false discovery rate.

PCR was performed using 60 Vbeta and 13 Jbeta primers. This table comes from immunoSEQ multiplex PCR, and its TCRdb copy is limited to in-frame clones, with some not included. This sample yields 90,000 to 120,000 clones, of which approximately 68% are seen a single time; less than 5% belongs to the top ten. The receptor's source is a woman aged 18-29 years in good health and CMV-seropositive. The sample consisted of PBMCs.

DNA for the CDR3: TGTGCCAGCAGCTGGGACAGCGGTACAGCTAACTATGGCTACACCTTC. It encodes CASSWDSGTANYGYTF. The gene calls are TRBV9 and TRBJ1-2, with 7 bases fitting TRBD1. The CDR3 loop spans 16 amino acids. V trimming: 4 bases; J trimming: 0 bases; junction bases outside the gene matches: 9. Germline V CDR1 and CDR2: SGDLS, YYNGEE. Variable domain in full (rest from reference TRBV9 and TRBJ1-2): DSGVTQTPKHLITATGQRVTLRCSPRSGDLSVYWYQQSLDQGLQFLIQYYNGEERAKGNILERFSAQQFPDLHSELNLSSLELGDSALYFCASSWDSGTANYGYTFGSGTRLTVV.